One T cell receptor beta chain is described in this entry. Its matching antigen is unknown. PCR or immunohistochemistry showed mismatch repair deficiency in every enrolled patient. TCRs were sequenced from a few patients responding to pembrolizumab. The protocol was immunoSEQ multiplex PCR, while the TCRdb copy is restricted to in-frame clones and leaves out a portion. This table holds fewer than 20,000 clones, around 82% found once. Germline CDR1 is SEHNR and CDR2 is FQNEAQ (reference sequence). CDR3 size: 14 residues. V was trimmed by 1 base and J by 9 bases, leaving 15 bases between them. The data stem from a study of PD-1 blockade in mismatch repair-deficient tumors. Background on the study: All were previously treated, progressing patients with about a dozen mismatch repair-deficient cancer types. Findings of the study overall: After pembrolizumab, tumor-resident clones rose rapidly, then generally contracted before radiologic responses.

This chain connects TRBV7-9 to TRBJ1-2; D ambiguous. The starting material was PBMCs, obtained 4 weeks after starting pembrolizumab. This clonotype originated in an adult with mismatch repair-deficient cancer. The CDR3 region is CASSLEAAVSRYTF. The CDR3 nucleotides read TGTGCCAGCAGCTTAGAGGCAGCCGTTAGCCGCTACACCTTC.